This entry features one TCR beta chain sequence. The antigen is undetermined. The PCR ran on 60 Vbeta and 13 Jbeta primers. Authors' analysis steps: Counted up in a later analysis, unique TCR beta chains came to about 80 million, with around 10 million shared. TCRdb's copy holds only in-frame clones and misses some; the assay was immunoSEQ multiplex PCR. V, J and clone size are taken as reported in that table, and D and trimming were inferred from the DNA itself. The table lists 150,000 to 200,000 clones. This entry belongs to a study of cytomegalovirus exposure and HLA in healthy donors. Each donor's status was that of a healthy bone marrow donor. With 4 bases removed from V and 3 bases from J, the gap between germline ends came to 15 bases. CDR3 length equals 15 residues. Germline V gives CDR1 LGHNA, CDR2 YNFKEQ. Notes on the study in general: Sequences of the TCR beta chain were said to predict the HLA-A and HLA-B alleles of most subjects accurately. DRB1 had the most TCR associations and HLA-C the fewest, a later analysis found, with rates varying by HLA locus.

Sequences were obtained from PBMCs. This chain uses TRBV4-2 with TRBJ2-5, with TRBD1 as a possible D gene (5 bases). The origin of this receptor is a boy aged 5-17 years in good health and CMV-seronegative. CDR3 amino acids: CASSPDYRRKETQYF. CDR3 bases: TGTGCCAGCAGCCCCGATTACAGGAGAAAAGAGACCCAGTACTTC.